One and the same sample provided the 9 T cell receptor beta chains below, sequenced in a study of shared clonotypes between healthy human individuals. Naive CD8 cells, CD45RO-negative and positively selected for CCR7, excluded terminally differentiated effector memory CD45RA+ cells. The protocol was immunoSEQ multiplex PCR, while the TCRdb copy is restricted to in-frame clones and leaves out a portion. Here the sample spans roughly 2,000,000 clones, roughly 95% being singletons. Source material: naive CD8+ T cells sorted from blood. All receptors come from a man younger than 30 in good health.

About this clone: Additional DNA sequences in this sample encode the identical CDR3. The gene calls are TRBV9 and TRBJ2-7; 13 nucleotides match TRBD2. The CDR3 is 15 amino acids. The germline gives CDR1 SGDLS, CDR2 YYNGEE. V dropped 0 bases and J dropped 5; count of bases not matched to a gene: 2. The CDR3 region has the DNA TGTGCCAGCAGCGTAGTTGGACTAGCGGGAGACGAGCAGTACTTC. Protein product: CASSVVGLAGDEQYF.

In DNA, the CDR3 is TGTGCCAGTAGTATAGTCGCCTCTCCACCTAGCGAGCAGTACTTC. Translated, it gives CASSIVASPPSEQYF. The V and J genes are TRBV19 and TRBJ2-7; D ambiguous. Germline V gene lookup returns CDR1 LNHDA and CDR2 SQIVND (reference sequence). CDR3 size: 15 residues. V lost 1 base to trimming and J lost 6 bases, with 16 bases between them.

The gene calls are TRBV2 and TRBJ2-5; 12 nucleotides match TRBD1. The CDR3 totals 17 residues. The V segment lost 1 base and the J segment 1 base; nucleotides outside the gene matches: 4. Per germline, CDR1 SNHLY and CDR2 FYNNEI. The CDR3 loop is CASSEVGTGGLQETQYF. The CDR3 region has the DNA TGTGCCAGCAGTGAAGTCGGGACAGGGGGCCTCCAAGAGACCCAGTACTTC.

The chain has TRBV5-1 and TRBJ2-7, with D unresolved. Looked up from germline, CDR1 is SGHRS and CDR2 is YFSETQ. The CDR3 spans 14 residues. Trimming pared 0 bases from V and 7 bases from J, leaving 14 bases between. The CDR3: CASSLDPGSWEQYF. Written as DNA, the CDR3 is TGCGCCAGCAGCTTGGACCCAGGAAGTTGGGAGCAGTACTTC.

This sequence joins TRBV6-6 and TRBJ1-5; unclear D gene. CDR1 is MNHNY, CDR2 SVGAGI, per germline (reference sequence). V was shortened by 2 bases and J by 4 bases, with 9 bases between the two germline ends. This CDR3 spans 14 amino acids. CDR3 sequence: CASSYVQGNQPQHF. For the CDR3, the DNA is TGTGCCAGCAGTTACGTACAAGGAAATCAGCCCCAGCATTTT.

CDR3 sequence: CASSLGQGWDGYTF. For the CDR3, the DNA is TGTGCCAGCAGTTTAGGACAGGGGTGGGATGGCTACACCTTC. The V call is TRBV27, the J call TRBJ1-2; 9 bases fit TRBD1. Trimming took 2 bases from V and 6 from J; bases not matched to a gene: 4. Germline CDR1 reads MNHEY; CDR2 reads SMNVEV (reference sequence). This CDR3 has 14 amino acids.

This chain connects TRBV28 to TRBJ2-3; D gene ambiguous. The V end lost 5 bases, the J end lost 0 bases, and 15 bases lay between the germline ends. CDR1 and CDR2 from the germline V gene are MDHEN and SYDVKM. The CDR3 is made up of 16 amino acids. CDR3 nucleotides: TGTGCCAGCAGTCCTTATCCGATCGCTAGCACAGATACGCAGTATTTT. The encoded protein is CASSPYPIASTDTQYF.

This chain joins TRBV5-4 and TRBJ1-1; D unresolved. The CDR3 consists of 13 residues. Germline V CDR1 and CDR2: SGHNT, YYREEE (reference sequence). The germline V and J ends were trimmed by 4 bases and 2 bases, with 9 bases remaining between them. The CDR3: CASSPGLNTEAFF. The CDR3 DNA reads TGTGCCAGCAGCCCCGGACTTAACACTGAAGCTTTCTTT.

The chain combines TRBV30 with TRBJ1-2, with D possibly TRBD1 on 6 matching bases. V was trimmed by 5 bases and J by 8 bases, leaving 18 bases between them. CDR1 and CDR2 (germline): GTSNPN, SVGIG (reference sequence). The CDR3 has 13 amino acids. In DNA, the CDR3 is TGTGCCTGGGCAATACAGGGTCTCGGAGGCTACACCTTC. This codes for CAWAIQGLGGYTF.